This record covers a single T cell receptor beta chain. The data originate from a study of preoperative IRX-2 immunotherapy in early breast cancer. CDR3 size: 12 residues. Germline CDR1 and CDR2: LNHDA and SQIVND (reference sequence). The germline V and J ends were trimmed by 1 base and 7 bases, with 7 bases remaining between them. Treatment of the sample: preoperative locoregional IRX-2 cytokine immunotherapy. Preoperative locoregional IRX-2 cytokine immunotherapy was tested in the phase Ib source study. Profiled with immunoSEQ multiplex PCR; TCRdb holds only in-frame clones, not every one. In the table there are about 33,000 clones, 89% of which are singletons.

This receptor was identified in a human donor with breast cancer. The chain links TRBV19 to TRBJ1-2; D uncertain. Sequencing was performed on tumor tissue, taken after IRX-2 immunotherapy. The CDR3 reads CASSIGVSGYTF. Written as DNA, the CDR3 is TGTGCCAGTAGTATAGGGGTCTCTGGCTACACCTTC. The variable domain in full, completed from reference TRBV19 and TRBJ1-2, reads DGGITQSPKYLFRKEGQNVTLSCEQNLNHDAMYWYRQDPGQGLRLIYYSQIVNDFQKGDIAEGYSVSREKKESFPLTVTSAQKNPTAFYLCASSIGVSGYTFGSGTRLTVV.